The rows below give T cell receptor beta chains drawn from one sample of a study of Ad26.COV2.S vaccination and SARS-CoV-2 variants. Libraries were prepared by immunoSEQ multiplex PCR; TCRdb keeps only in-frame clonotypes and omits some of them. The data hold roughly 700,000 clones, with about 89% observed a single time. Here the sequenced sample was peripheral blood, taken in a trial of Ad26.COV2.S vaccine versus placebo. Receptors were obtained from a person aged 18-65 years who received the Ad26.COV2.S COVID-19 vaccine or a placebo. Each CDR3 is given with its conserved first and last residue. A D gene is named only where the DNA matches it firmly. The size field is filled for only some rows; it gives once, few, many or a size class.

D | J | size | V | CDR3 | DNA
. | TRBJ1-6 | . | TRBV6-2/TRBV6-3 | CASSVQGVGYSPLHF | TGTGCCAGCAGTGTTCAGGGAGTAGGGTATTCACCCCTCCACTTT
. | TRBJ1-5 | . | TRBV6-5 | CASSYSRVGAQHF | TGTGCCAGCAGTTACAGTCGAGTTGGAGCCCAGCATTTT
. | TRBJ2-1 | . | TRBV7-8 | CASSLGGSYSHEQFF | TGTGCCAGCAGCCTAGGCGGATCTTATAGCCATGAGCAGTTCTTC
TRBD2 | TRBJ2-1 | . | TRBV7-2 | CASSFSGLVSNEQFF | TGTGCCAGCAGCTTCTCGGGACTAGTATCCAATGAGCAGTTCTTC
. | TRBJ2-3 | . | TRBV3-1/TRBV3-2 | CASSQFGGRTDTQYF | TGTGCCAGCAGCCAATTTGGGGGGAGGACAGATACGCAGTATTTT
. | TRBJ1-2 | few | TRBV7-8 | CASSLEGEPIVYGYTF | TGTGCCAGCAGCTTAGAGGGGGAGCCTATCGTCTATGGCTACACCTTC
. | TRBJ1-1 | . | TRBV5-6 | CASSPGEGRATEAFF | TGTGCCAGCAGCCCCGGAGAGGGTCGAGCCACTGAAGCTTTCTTT
. | TRBJ2-5 | . | TRBV6-5 | CASSYFLGVQETQYF | TGTGCCAGCAGTTACTTTCTGGGCGTCCAAGAGACCCAGTACTTC
. | TRBJ2-1 | once | TRBV30 | CAWSFGGEQFF | TGTGCCTGGAGTTTTGGGGGTGAGCAGTTCTTC
. | TRBJ2-5 | . | TRBV11-2 | CASSLDRQGYETQYF | TGTGCCAGCAGCTTAGATAGGCAGGGTTACGAGACCCAGTACTTC
. | TRBJ1-6 | . | TRBV19 | CASSPTGAGSPLHF | TGTGCCAGTAGTCCAACCGGGGCGGGTTCACCCCTCCACTTT
. | TRBJ2-7 | . | TRBV7-2 | CASSFWDPKVPYEQYF | TGTGCCAGCAGCTTTTGGGACCCCAAGGTCCCCTACGAGCAGTACTTC
. | TRBJ2-3 | once | TRBV10-2 | CASSESPGTNVDTQYF | TGCGCCAGCAGTGAGTCGCCGGGAACTAATGTAGATACGCAGTATTTT
. | TRBJ1-4 | few | TRBV6-5 | CASSLQGLMSEKLFF | TGTGCCAGCAGTCTCCAGGGGTTGATGAGTGAAAAACTGTTTTTT
. | TRBJ2-1 | . | TRBV18 | CASSPDYNEQFF | TGTGCCAGCTCACCAGATTACAATGAGCAGTTCTTC
. | TRBJ2-1 | once | TRBV9 | CASSVAPSSYNEQFF | TGTGCCAGCAGCGTAGCTCCTAGCTCCTACAATGAGCAGTTCTTC
TRBD1 | TRBJ1-2 | . | TRBV14 | CASSQDPDRGIWGYTF | TGTGCCAGCAGCCAAGACCCCGACAGGGGGATTTGGGGCTACACCTTC
TRBD1 | TRBJ1-2 | . | TRBV7-9 | CASSSGQGVSGYTF | TGTGCCAGCAGCTCCGGACAGGGGGTGAGCGGCTACACCTTC
TRBD2 | TRBJ2-3 | . | TRBV19 | CASSPRTSGRDTQYF | TGTGCCAGTAGTCCTCGGACTAGCGGGAGAGATACGCAGTATTTT
. | TRBJ1-3 | . | TRBV5-1 | CASSLNRVEAGNTIYF | TGCGCCAGCAGCTTGAACAGGGTCGAGGCTGGAAACACCATATATTTT
TRBD2 | TRBJ2-1 | . | TRBV4-2 | CASSQDLRVAGVSNEQFF | TGTGCCAGCAGCCAAGATCTGAGGGTAGCGGGGGTGTCCAATGAGCAGTTCTTC
. | TRBJ2-7 | . | TRBV7-2 | CASSLTSGTASYEQYF | TGTGCCAGCAGCTTAACGTCCGGGACGGCGAGCTACGAGCAGTACTTC
TRBD1 | TRBJ1-1 | . | TRBV11-3 | CASSPTGSGTEAFF | TGTGCCAGCAGCCCGACAGGGTCGGGCACTGAAGCTTTCTTT
TRBD2 | TRBJ2-3 | once | TRBV7-2 | CASSLGTSGAYQYF | TGTGCCAGCAGCTTAGGGACTAGCGGGGCCTACCAGTATTTT
. | TRBJ2-2 | few | TRBV6-5 | CASSSMGTGELFF | TGTGCCAGCAGCTCGATGGGCACCGGGGAGCTGTTTTTT
TRBD1 | TRBJ2-7 | . | TRBV6-2/TRBV6-3 | CASSRDRAGAYEQYF | TGTGCCAGCAGTCGTGACAGGGCTGGGGCCTACGAGCAGTACTTC
. | TRBJ1-4 | . | TRBV29-1 | CSVEQFEKLFF | TGCAGCGTTGAACAGTTTGAAAAACTGTTTTTT
. | TRBJ1-5 | . | TRBV27 | CASSLKSSPPLNQPQHF | TGTGCCAGCAGTTTAAAGTCCTCCCCTCCTCTCAATCAGCCCCAGCATTTT
. | TRBJ2-1 | once | TRBV19 | CASSIPGTTGVNEQFF | TGTGCCAGTAGTATCCCCGGGACAACTGGGGTCAATGAGCAGTTCTTC
. | TRBJ2-5 | . | TRBV10-3 | CAIREGVRETQYF | TGTGCCATCAGGGAGGGAGTGAGAGAGACCCAGTACTTC